This passage covers 26 T cell receptor beta chains from one sample sequenced in a study of beta chain features in type 1 diabetes. All of the isolated RNA was reverse transcribed, so expressed TCRB transcripts were sequenced. The assay was immunoSEQ multiplex PCR, and TCRdb's table has in-frame clones only and misses some. The sample includes about 320,000 clones, about 14% of them seen just once. The sample taken for sequencing was central memory CD4+ T cells from blood. The receptors shown here come from a man aged 25 to 45 in good health.

This clone has just a few counts. The V call is TRBV7-2, the J call TRBJ2-3; D is uncertain. Germline V lookup: CDR1 SGHTA, CDR2 FQGNSA. This CDR3 has 14 amino acids. Trimming shortened V by 2 bases and J by 6 bases, and 12 bases separated the two germline ends. As DNA, the CDR3 is TGTGCCAGCAGCTTAACGCTTTTGCGGGATACGCAGTATTTT. It yields the protein CASSLTLLRDTQYF.

The sample holds a few counts of this clone. The chain is built from TRBV15 and TRBJ1-3, with D maybe TRBD1 (5 bases). Germline loops: CDR1 LNHNV, CDR2 YYDKDF (reference sequence). The V end was cut by 0 bases, the J end by 0 bases, with 6 bases between. The CDR3 is 15 residues long. The CDR3 loop is CATSRDQGSGNTIYF. The CDR3 DNA reads TGTGCCACCAGCAGAGATCAGGGCTCTGGAAACACCATATATTTT.

The gene calls are TRBV5-6 and TRBJ2-1; D perhaps matches TRBD1 (6 bases). Germline V CDR1 and CDR2: SGHDT, YYEEEE. Trimming stripped 4 bases from V and 2 bases from J, with 10 bases between. The CDR3 contains 14 residues. CDR3 region: CASSVDRAYNEQFF. Written as DNA, the CDR3 is TGTGCCAGCAGCGTGGACAGAGCCTACAATGAGCAGTTCTTC.

This clone came up a few times. The rearrangement uses TRBV5-4 and TRBJ2-7; D not certain. This CDR3 is built from 13 residues. The germline CDR1 and CDR2 sequences are SGHNT and YYREEE (reference sequence). CDR3 in DNA: TGCGCCAGCAGCCGGGTGGAAGGGTACGAGCAGTACGTC. Amino acid sequence: CASSRVEGYEQYV.

This clone has a handful of counts. The genes are TRBV15 and TRBJ1-2; 7 nucleotides align to TRBD1. The germline CDR1 and CDR2 sequences are LNHNV and YYDKDF (reference sequence). The junction had 7 bases not matched to a gene; V was cut back by 0 bases and J by 0 bases. The CDR3 has 17 residues. The CDR3 bases are TGTGCCACCAGCAGAGATCCCAGGACAGGCACTAACTATGGCTACACCTTC. Residues: CATSRDPRTGTNYGYTF.

V gene TRBV7-7 combines with J gene TRBJ2-5; D possibly matches TRBD1 or TRBD2 (5 bases each). Trimming pared 3 bases from V and 5 bases from J, leaving 10 bases between. The CDR3 covers 13 residues. Germline CDR1 and CDR2: SSHAT and FNYEAQ (reference sequence). In DNA form, the CDR3 reads TGTGCCAGCAGCTTGCTAGGGGAGGAGACCCAGTACTTC. This encodes CASSLLGEETQYF. The whole variable domain, remainder taken from reference TRBV7-7 and TRBJ2-5, is GAGVSQSPRYKVTKRGQDVTLRCDPISSHATLYWYQQALGQGPEFLTYFNYEAQPDKSGLPSDRFSAERPEGSISTLTIQRTEQRDSAMYRCASSLLGEETQYFGPGTRLLVL.

The V call is TRBV6-5, the J call TRBJ1-1; 7 bases align to TRBD1. V shed 7 bases and J 7 bases; nucleotides not matched to a gene: 6. The CDR3 sequence is 12 residues long. In germline, CDR1 is MNHEY, CDR2 SVGAGI. The CDR3 loop is CASTYGDSEAFF. CDR3 bases: TGTGCCAGCACCTACGGGGACAGTGAAGCTTTCTTT.

V and J are TRBV19 and TRBJ2-7; D is undetermined. CDR1 LNHDA and CDR2 SQIVND come from the germline V gene (reference sequence). Trimming removed 6 bases at V and 0 bases at J, with 12 bases between. The length of the CDR3 is 14 residues. CDR3 sequence: CASRDKHSSYEQYF. The DNA for the CDR3 is TGTGCCAGTAGAGATAAACACAGCTCCTACGAGCAGTACTTC.

V gene TRBV4-2 combines with J gene TRBJ2-5; the D call may be TRBD1 or TRBD2 (7 bases each). The J call may be faulty, since TRBJ2-7 better matches the DNA end. The CDR3 is 19 residues long. Germline V gives CDR1 LGHNA, CDR2 YNFKEQ. The CDR3 loop is CASSPGGRGLTGLGNEQYF. CDR3 in DNA: TGTGCCAGCAGCCCAGGGGGGAGGGGTCTGACAGGGCTCGGGAACGAGCAGTACTTC.

The CDR3, as DNA: TGTGCCAGCAGCTCCCTACCCGGGAGCGGGAGTTCAGGGACCCAGTACTTC. Its translation is CASSSLPGSGSSGTQYF. This chain connects TRBV7-2 to TRBJ2-5; 8 bases align to TRBD2. The length of the CDR3 is 17 residues. CDR1 SGHTA and CDR2 FQGNSA come from the germline V gene. The trim removed 4 bases at V and 7 bases at J, leaving 17 bases unmatched.

The count of this clone is one. This sequence joins TRBV6-1 and TRBJ2-7; possibly TRBD1 for D (5 bases). There are 12 residues in the CDR3. Germline lookup yields CDR1 MNHNS and CDR2 SASEGT. V was pared by 10 bases and J by 2 bases, with 12 bases between. The CDR3: CATQDRTYEQYV. The CDR3 coding sequence is TGTGCCACCCAAGACAGAACCTACGAGCAGTACGTC.

The chain links TRBV4-3 to TRBJ2-5; the match to TRBD2 covers 7 bases. The CDR3 sequence is 15 residues long. After removal of 0 bases from V and 5 bases from J, the junction contained 6 bases not matched to a gene. Germline loops: CDR1 LGHNA, CDR2 YSLEER. This CDR3 is CASSQDGGVGETQYF. CDR3 in DNA: TGCGCCAGCAGCCAAGATGGGGGGGTAGGGGAGACCCAGTACTTC.

This sequence joins TRBV7-8 and TRBJ1-2; D possibly corresponds to TRBD1 (6 bases). CDR3 size: 16 residues. Germline V gene data show CDR1 as SGHVS and CDR2 as FQNEAQ. Trimming left V 5 bases short and J 1 base short, with 17 bases between. The CDR3 region has the DNA TGTGCCAGCAGCCAGTTGATGGACAGTTTTAACTATGGCTACACCTTC. Protein sequence: CASSQLMDSFNYGYTF.

This chain links TRBV6-1 with TRBJ2-3; 7 positions agree with TRBD1. The CDR3 loop spans 13 amino acids. With V trimmed by 5 bases and J by 6 bases, 5 bases remained unmatched. Germline V gives CDR1 MNHNS, CDR2 SASEGT. CDR3 sequence (DNA): TGTGCCAGCAGTATAACAGGGGTTGATACGCAGTATTTT. Translating gives CASSITGVDTQYF.

V usage is TRBV5-5 and J usage is TRBJ1-6; D remains ambiguous. Germline loops: CDR1 SGHKS, CDR2 YYEKEE (reference sequence). This CDR3 is 15 amino acids long. V was trimmed by 0 bases and J by 7 bases, leaving 11 bases between them. CDR3 region: CASSLEAAENSPLHF. CDR3 bases: TGTGCCAGCAGCTTGGAGGCGGCAGAAAATTCACCCCTCCACTTT.

This clone has only a few counts. The rearrangement links TRBV11-2 to TRBJ2-1; tentative D call: TRBD2 (6 bases). The length of the CDR3 is 15 residues. V was trimmed by 8 bases and J by 4 bases, leaving 18 bases between them. Germline CDR1 and CDR2: SGHAT and FQNNGV. The CDR3, as DNA: TGTGCCAGCGGTCAGGGCCCCGGGGGTTACAATGAGCAGTTCTTC. Protein sequence: CASGQGPGGYNEQFF.

This clone was counted between two and nine times. This rearrangement joins TRBV6-6 to TRBJ2-1, with TRBD2 identical over 9 bases. J was trimmed by 5 bases and V by 5 bases; bases with no gene match: 10. CDR1 and CDR2 (germline): MNHNY, SVGAGI (reference sequence). The CDR3 sequence is 16 residues long. The DNA for the CDR3 is TGTGCCAGCAGTCGAACGCGGGGGGGCCCCAACAATGAGCAGTTCTTC. Its protein is CASSRTRGGPNNEQFF.

J is TRBJ2-6 and V is TRBV5-1; the D gene is possibly TRBD1 (5 bases). The CDR3 is 19 residues long. V was clipped by 0 bases and J by 1 base, with 17 bases between them. CDR1 and CDR2 from the germline V gene are SGHRS and YFSETQ. DNA of the CDR3: TGCGCCAGCAGCTTGGAAGGGGTCTCATTCTATTCTGGGGCCAACGTCCTGACTTTC. Its protein is CASSLEGVSFYSGANVLTF.

The J gene is TRBJ2-5, the V gene TRBV6-1; the match to TRBD1 covers 8 bases. The V gene end was trimmed by 6 bases and the J gene end by 5 bases; junction bases not matched to a gene: 11. Germline CDR1 and CDR2: MNHNS and SASEGT. The CDR3 consists of 15 residues. CDR3 coding DNA: TGTGCCAGCAGACTGGGACAGGCGGTTTCGGAGACCCAGTACTTC. Its protein product is CASRLGQAVSETQYF.

This clone turned up a few times. The chain combines TRBV10-2 with TRBJ2-1; 9 bases line up with TRBD2. The CDR3 has 16 amino acids. The V segment lost 4 bases and the J segment 6 bases; nucleotides outside the gene matches: 10. CDR1 WSHSY and CDR2 SAAADI come from the germline V gene. The CDR3 reads CASSGGFAGGLNEQFF. CDR3 nucleotides: TGCGCCAGCAGTGGGGGGTTCGCGGGAGGGCTCAATGAGCAGTTCTTC.

Comments on this clone: Relative to the germline gene, one junction end is altered; a read error may explain this. V and J are TRBV10-3 and TRBJ1-1; TRBD1 might be the D (5 bases). The germline V gene encodes CDR1 ENHRY and CDR2 SYGVKD. This CDR3 has 13 residues. The CDR3 DNA is TGTGCCATCAGTGAGTCTGTGGACACAGAAGCTTTCTTT. Encoded protein: CAISESVDTEAFF.

The V gene is TRBV19, the J gene TRBJ2-1; maybe TRBD1 (6 bases). V was clipped by 2 bases and J by 3 bases, with 8 bases between them. The CDR3 extends over 14 amino acids. CDR1 is LNHDA and CDR2 is SQIVND in the germline V gene (reference sequence). In DNA form, the CDR3 reads TGTGCCAGTAGTATAACAGGGAGCTACAATGAGCAGTTCTTC. Amino acids: CASSITGSYNEQFF.

In its sample, this clone was seen many times. The V gene is TRBV7-2, the J gene TRBJ1-3, with 8 bases identical to TRBD1. Germline CDR1 is SGHTA and CDR2 is FQGNSA. The CDR3 is made up of 15 amino acids. V gave up 4 bases and J gave up 0 bases; unmatched junction bases: 2. The CDR3 sequence: CASSWDRFSGNTIYF. The DNA for the CDR3 is TGTGCCAGCAGCTGGGACAGGTTCTCTGGAAACACCATATATTTT.

V gene TRBV28 combines with J gene TRBJ1-5; maybe TRBD1 (5 bases). CDR1 and CDR2 (germline): MDHEN, SYDVKM. Trimming removed 8 bases at V and 4 bases at J, with 6 bases between. This CDR3 is 11 amino acids long. CDR3 DNA: TGTGCCAGCGGGGCGAATCAGCCCCAGCATTTT. It translates to CASGANQPQHF.

This clone was seen a handful of times. The J gene is TRBJ1-2, the V gene TRBV6-1; D might be TRBD1 (5 bases). The V and J ends lost 3 bases and 8 bases respectively, with 13 bases between them. The CDR3 is 13 amino acids. Per the germline V gene, CDR1 is MNHNS and CDR2 is SASEGT. This CDR3 is CASSESRGVGYTF. The CDR3 DNA reads TGTGCCAGCAGTGAGTCGCGAGGGGTCGGCTACACCTTC.

The CDR3 nucleotides read TGCGCCAGCAGCCAAGAAACTGGAAACACCATATATTTT. Amino acids: CASSQETGNTIYF. This rearrangement joins TRBV4-3 to TRBJ1-3; D is undetermined. Germline V gives CDR1 LGHNA, CDR2 YSLEER. The CDR3 covers 13 residues. Trimming took 0 bases from V and 2 from J, leaving 2 bases between them.